This T cell receptor beta chain was recorded in a study of cytomegalovirus exposure and HLA in healthy donors. Overall study results and limits: Presence/absence analyses assumed roughly uniform sequencing depth across donors, which may not hold.

Primers for the PCR totalled 60 Vbeta and 13 Jbeta. TCRdb's copy holds only in-frame clones and misses some; the assay was immunoSEQ multiplex PCR. The sample lists some 150,000 clones, approximately 80% occurring once. This clone was counted between two and nine times. Its antigen is still unknown. The sequencing input was PBMCs. The receptor comes from a woman in her thirties or forties in good health and CMV-seropositive.

CDR3 nucleotide sequence: TGTGCCAGTCAGGGGATCTATGGCTACACCTTC. It specifies CASQGIYGYTF. The chain couples TRBV19 to TRBJ1-2, with TRBD1 as a possible D gene (6 bases). The V and J ends lost 8 bases and 4 bases respectively, with 8 bases between them. The CDR3 is 11 amino acids. Germline V gives CDR1 LNHDA, CDR2 SQIVND (reference sequence).